This T cell receptor (beta chain) is drawn from a study of cytomegalovirus exposure and HLA in healthy donors. It was with 60 Vbeta and 13 Jbeta primers that the PCR ran. The assay was immunoSEQ multiplex PCR, and TCRdb's table has in-frame clones only and misses some. The sample carries some 160,000 clones, about 78% recorded once. Germline loops: CDR1 MNHEY, CDR2 SVGAGI. The CDR3 contains 13 residues. The trim removed 7 bases at V and 5 bases at J, leaving 7 bases unmatched. Sequencing was done on a sample of PBMCs. This chain links TRBV6-5 with TRBJ2-7; TRBD2 aligns across 8 bases. The TCR originated in a man between 40 and 49 years old in good health and CMV-seronegative. The CDR3 region has the DNA TGTGCCAGCAAAGGTAGCGGGAAGCACGAGCAGTACTTC. Its protein is CASKGSGKHEQYF.